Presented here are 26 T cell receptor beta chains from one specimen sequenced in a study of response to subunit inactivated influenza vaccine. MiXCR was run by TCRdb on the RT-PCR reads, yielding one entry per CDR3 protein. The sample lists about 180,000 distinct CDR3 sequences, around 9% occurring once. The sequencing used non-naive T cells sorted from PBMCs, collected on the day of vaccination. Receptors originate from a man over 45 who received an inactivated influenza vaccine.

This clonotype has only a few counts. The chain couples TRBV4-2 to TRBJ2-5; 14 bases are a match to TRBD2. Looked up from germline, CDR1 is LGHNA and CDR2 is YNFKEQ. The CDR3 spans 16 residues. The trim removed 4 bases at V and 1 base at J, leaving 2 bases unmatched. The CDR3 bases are TGTGCCAGCAGCCGCGGGACTAGCGGGGGCCAAGAGACCCAGTACTTC. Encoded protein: CASSRGTSGGQETQYF.

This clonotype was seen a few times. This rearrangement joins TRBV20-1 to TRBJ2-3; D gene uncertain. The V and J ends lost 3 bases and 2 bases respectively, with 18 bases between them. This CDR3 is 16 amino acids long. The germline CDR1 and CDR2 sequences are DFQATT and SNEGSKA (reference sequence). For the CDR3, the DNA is TGCAGTGCTAGTGTTATGGGGAATTCCCCCACAGATACGCAGTATTTT. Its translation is CSASVMGNSPTDTQYF.

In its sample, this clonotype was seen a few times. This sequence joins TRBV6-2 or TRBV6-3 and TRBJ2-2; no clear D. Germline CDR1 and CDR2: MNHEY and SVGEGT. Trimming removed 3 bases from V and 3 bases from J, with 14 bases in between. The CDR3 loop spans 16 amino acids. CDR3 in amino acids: CASSYFVGSHTGELFF. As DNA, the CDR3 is TGTGCCAGCAGTTATTTCGTAGGGTCCCACACCGGGGAGCTGTTTTTT.

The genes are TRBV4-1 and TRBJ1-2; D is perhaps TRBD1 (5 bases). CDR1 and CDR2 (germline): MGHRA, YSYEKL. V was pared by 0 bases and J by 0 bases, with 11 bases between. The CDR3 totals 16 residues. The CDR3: CASSQDFQGSNYGYTF. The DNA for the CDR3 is TGCGCCAGCAGCCAAGACTTTCAGGGTTCTAACTATGGCTACACCTTC.

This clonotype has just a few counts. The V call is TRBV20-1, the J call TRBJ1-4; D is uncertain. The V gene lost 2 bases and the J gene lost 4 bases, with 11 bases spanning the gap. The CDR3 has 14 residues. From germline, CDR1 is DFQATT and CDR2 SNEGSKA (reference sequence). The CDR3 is CSARRGIDNEKLFF. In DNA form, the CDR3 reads TGCAGTGCTAGAAGAGGAATTGATAATGAAAAACTGTTTTTT.

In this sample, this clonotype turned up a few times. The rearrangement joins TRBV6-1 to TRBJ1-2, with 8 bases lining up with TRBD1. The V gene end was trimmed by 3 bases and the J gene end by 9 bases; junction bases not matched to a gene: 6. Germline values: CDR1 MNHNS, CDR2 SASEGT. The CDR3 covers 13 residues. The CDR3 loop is CASSEGTGSSYTF. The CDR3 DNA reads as TGTGCCAGCAGTGAGGGGACAGGTTCGAGCTACACCTTC.

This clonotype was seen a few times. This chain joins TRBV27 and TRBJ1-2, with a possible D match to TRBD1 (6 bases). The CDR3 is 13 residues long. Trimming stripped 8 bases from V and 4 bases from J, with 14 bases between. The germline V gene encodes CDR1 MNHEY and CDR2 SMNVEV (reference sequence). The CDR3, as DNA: TGTGCCAGCGGGGAGGGGGGCGGCTATGGCTACACCTTC. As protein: CASGEGGGYGYTF.

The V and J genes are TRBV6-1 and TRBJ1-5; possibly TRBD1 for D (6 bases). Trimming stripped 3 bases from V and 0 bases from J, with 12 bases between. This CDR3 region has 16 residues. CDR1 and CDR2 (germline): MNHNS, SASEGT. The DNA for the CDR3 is TGTGCCAGCAGTGACAGGGGCCTTTATAGCAATCAGCCCCAGCATTTT. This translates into CASSDRGLYSNQPQHF.

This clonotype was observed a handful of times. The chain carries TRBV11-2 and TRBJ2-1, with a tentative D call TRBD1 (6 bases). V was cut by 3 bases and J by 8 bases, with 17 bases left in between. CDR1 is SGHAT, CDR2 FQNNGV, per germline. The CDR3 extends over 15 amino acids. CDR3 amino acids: CASSFRDQGSDEQFF. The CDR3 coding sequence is TGTGCCAGCAGCTTTCGGGACCAGGGGTCGGATGAGCAGTTCTTC.

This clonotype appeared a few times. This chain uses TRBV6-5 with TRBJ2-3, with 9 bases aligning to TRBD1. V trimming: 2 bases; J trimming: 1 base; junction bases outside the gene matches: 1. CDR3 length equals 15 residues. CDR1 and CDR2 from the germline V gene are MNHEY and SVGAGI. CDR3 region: CASSYGTGRTDTQYF. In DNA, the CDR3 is TGTGCCAGCAGTTACGGGACAGGGCGCACAGATACGCAGTATTTT.

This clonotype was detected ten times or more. CDR3 sequence: CASSVETSGGVQETQYF. Here the CDR3 DNA reads TGTGCCAGCAGCGTAGAGACTAGCGGGGGAGTTCAAGAGACCCAGTACTTC. This chain joins TRBV7-8 and TRBJ2-5; 12 nucleotides agree with TRBD2. Germline V gene sequence: CDR1 SGHVS, CDR2 FQNEAQ. This CDR3 comprises 17 residues. Trimming at V came to 5 bases and at J to 2 bases, leaving 9 bases not matched to a gene.

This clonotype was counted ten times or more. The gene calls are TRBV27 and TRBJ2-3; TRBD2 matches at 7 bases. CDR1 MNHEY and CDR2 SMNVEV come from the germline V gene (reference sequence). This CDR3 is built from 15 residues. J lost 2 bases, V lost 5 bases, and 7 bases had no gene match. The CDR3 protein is CASSPASGYTDTQYF. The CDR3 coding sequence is TGTGCCAGCAGTCCCGCTAGCGGTTACACAGATACGCAGTATTTT.

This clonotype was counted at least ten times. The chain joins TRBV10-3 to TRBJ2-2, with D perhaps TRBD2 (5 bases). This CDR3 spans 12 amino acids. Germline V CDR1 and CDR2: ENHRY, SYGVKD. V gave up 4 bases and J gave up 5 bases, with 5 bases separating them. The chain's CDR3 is CAISGTTGELFF. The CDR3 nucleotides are TGTGCCATCAGTGGGACTACCGGGGAGCTGTTTTTT.

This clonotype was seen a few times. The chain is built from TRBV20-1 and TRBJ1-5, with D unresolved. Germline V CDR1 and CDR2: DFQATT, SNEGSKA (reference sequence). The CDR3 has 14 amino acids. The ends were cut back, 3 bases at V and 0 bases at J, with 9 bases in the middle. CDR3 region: CSARFRGSNQPQHF. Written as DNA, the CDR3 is TGCAGTGCTAGGTTCCGGGGTAGCAATCAGCCCCAGCATTTT.

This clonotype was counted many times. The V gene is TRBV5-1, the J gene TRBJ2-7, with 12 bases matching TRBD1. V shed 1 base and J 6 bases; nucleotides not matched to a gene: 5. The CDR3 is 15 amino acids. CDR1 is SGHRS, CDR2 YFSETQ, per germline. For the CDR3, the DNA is TGCGCCAGCAGCTTGAAGGGACAGGGGGCCTCCGAGCAGTACTTC. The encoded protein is CASSLKGQGASEQYF.

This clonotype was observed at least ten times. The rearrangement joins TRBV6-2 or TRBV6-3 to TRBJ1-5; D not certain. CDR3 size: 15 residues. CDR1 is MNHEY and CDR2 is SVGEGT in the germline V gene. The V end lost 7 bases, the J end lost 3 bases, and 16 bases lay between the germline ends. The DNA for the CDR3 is TGTGCCAGCACCTTGGACGCGTCTTACAATCAGCCCCAGCATTTT. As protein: CASTLDASYNQPQHF.

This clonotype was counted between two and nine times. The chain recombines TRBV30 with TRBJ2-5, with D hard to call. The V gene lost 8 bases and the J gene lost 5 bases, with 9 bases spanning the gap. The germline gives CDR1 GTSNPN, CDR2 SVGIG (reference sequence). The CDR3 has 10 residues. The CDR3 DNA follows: TGTGCCGGACGCCGGGAGACCCAGTACTTC. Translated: CAGRRETQYF.

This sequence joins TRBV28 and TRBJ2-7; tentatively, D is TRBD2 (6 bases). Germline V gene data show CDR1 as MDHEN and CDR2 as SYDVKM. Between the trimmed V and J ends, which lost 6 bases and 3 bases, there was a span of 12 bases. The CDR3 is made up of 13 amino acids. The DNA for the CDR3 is TGTGCCAGCAGACCCGGGACTTACTACGAGCAGTACTTC. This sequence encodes CASRPGTYYEQYF.

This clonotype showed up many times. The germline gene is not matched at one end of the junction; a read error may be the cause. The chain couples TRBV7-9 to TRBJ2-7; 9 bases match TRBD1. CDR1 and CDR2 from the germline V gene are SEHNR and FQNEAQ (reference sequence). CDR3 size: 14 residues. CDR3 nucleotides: TGCGCCAGCAGCAGGGGACAGGGAGCCTACGAGCAGTACTTC. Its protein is CASSRGQGAYEQYF.

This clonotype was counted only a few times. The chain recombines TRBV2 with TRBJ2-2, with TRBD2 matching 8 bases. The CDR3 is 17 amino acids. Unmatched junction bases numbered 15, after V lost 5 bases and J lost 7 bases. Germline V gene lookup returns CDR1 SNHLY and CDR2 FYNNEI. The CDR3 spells CASSYNPSGSLGGELFF. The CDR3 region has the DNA TGTGCCAGCAGTTATAACCCGAGCGGGAGTTTAGGCGGGGAGCTGTTTTTT.

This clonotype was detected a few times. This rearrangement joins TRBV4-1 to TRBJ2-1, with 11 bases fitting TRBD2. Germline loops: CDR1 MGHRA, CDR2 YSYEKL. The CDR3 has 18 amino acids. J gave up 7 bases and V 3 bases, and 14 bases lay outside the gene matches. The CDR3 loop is CASSQVVRLAGYKNEQFF. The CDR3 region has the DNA TGCGCCAGCAGCCAGGTAGTAAGACTAGCGGGGTACAAGAATGAGCAGTTCTTC.

The CDR3 DNA reads as TGTGCCACTGGATCCCCCTTGGACCCCGCCGAGCAGTACTTC. Translating gives CATGSPLDPAEQYF. The chain couples TRBV10-3 to TRBJ2-7; D uncertain. Trimming stripped 10 bases from V and 6 bases from J, with 22 bases between. Looked up from germline, CDR1 is ENHRY and CDR2 is SYGVKD. The length of the CDR3 is 14 residues.

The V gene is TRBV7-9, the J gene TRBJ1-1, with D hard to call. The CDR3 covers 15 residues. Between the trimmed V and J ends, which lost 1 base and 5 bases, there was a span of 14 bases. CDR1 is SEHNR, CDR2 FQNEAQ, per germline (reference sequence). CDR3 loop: CASSLGAHLLTEAFF. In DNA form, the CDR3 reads TGTGCCAGCAGCTTAGGAGCGCATTTATTGACTGAAGCTTTCTTT.

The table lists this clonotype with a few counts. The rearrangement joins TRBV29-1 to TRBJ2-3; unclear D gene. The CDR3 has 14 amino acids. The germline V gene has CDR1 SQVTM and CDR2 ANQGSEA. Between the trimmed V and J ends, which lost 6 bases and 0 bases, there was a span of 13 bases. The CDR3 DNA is TGCAGCGTCAGTATGCGTTCTAGCACAGATACGCAGTATTTT. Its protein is CSVSMRSSTDTQYF.

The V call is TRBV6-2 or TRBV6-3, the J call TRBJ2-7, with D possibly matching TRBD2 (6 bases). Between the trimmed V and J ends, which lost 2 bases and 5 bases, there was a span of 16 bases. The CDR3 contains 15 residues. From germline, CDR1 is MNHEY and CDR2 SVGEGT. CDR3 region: CASSYGEAGRDEQYF. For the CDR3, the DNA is TGTGCCAGCAGTTACGGGGAGGCAGGAAGGGACGAGCAGTACTTC.

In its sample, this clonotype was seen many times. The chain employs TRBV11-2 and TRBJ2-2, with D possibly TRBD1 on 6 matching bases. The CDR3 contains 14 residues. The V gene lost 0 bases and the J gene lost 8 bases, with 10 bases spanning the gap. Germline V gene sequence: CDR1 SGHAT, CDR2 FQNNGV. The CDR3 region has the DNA TGTGCCAGCAGCTTAGAGGGGGCCTTAGGGGAGCTGTTTTTT. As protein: CASSLEGALGELFF.